Listed below are T cell receptor beta chains from one sample, sequenced in a study of cytomegalovirus exposure and HLA in healthy donors. Some clones are missing from TCRdb's copy, which holds only in-frame ones; the method was immunoSEQ multiplex PCR. The table has 95,000 to 100,000 clones, roughly 82% seen once. Sequencing was done on a sample of PBMCs. These TCRs come from a man aged 50 or older in good health and CMV-seronegative. CDR3s leave out the opening cysteine and the closing phenylalanine or tryptophan. Each record gives: CDR3 protein, J gene, clone size, V gene. Clone size is stated in some rows and not others, as once, few, many or a class when expanded.

ASSPRLAGGKQF,TRBJ2-1,once,TRBV19
ATQRSRASGMNTEAF,TRBJ1-1,-,TRBV7-8
ASSQDYQGEKLF,TRBJ1-4,few,TRBV4-1
ASSRGQGAQPQH,TRBJ1-5,-,TRBV6-5
ASSTLQFSGNTIY,TRBJ1-3,-,TRBV7-8
ASTWARDLTEAF,TRBJ1-1,-,TRBV2
ASSSLDRVHGYT,TRBJ1-2,once,TRBV27
ATSSSPGQGYEQY,TRBJ2-7,-,TRBV15
ASSEVSPLGYT,TRBJ1-2,-,TRBV6-5
ASSLSYGSEKLF,TRBJ1-4,-,TRBV11-2
ASSLVAGGPGEQY,TRBJ2-7,-,TRBV7-9
ATSSKGWGIANTEAF,TRBJ1-1,-,TRBV15
ASSGTSSYNEQF,TRBJ2-1,-,TRBV6-1
ASSPGQGGNEQF,TRBJ2-1,-,TRBV11-2
ASSARFDTEAF,TRBJ1-1,-,TRBV6-1
ASSYRRGAETQY,TRBJ2-5,-,TRBV6-5